This T cell receptor (beta chain) comes out of a study of blood T cell repertoires in COVID-19. Across under 25 US areas, participants ranged in age from about 18 to 90 years. Participant-reported clinical history was the basis for cohort assignment. This clone was picked up one time. In the original processing: It was from reference gene primer amplification that nucleated cell counts were estimated. The data were produced by immunoSEQ multiplex PCR, yet TCRdb's version contains in-frame clones alone and is incomplete. That table is the source of V, J and clone size, and D and trimming were worked out from the DNA. The sample yields about 260,000 clones, roughly 86% seen once. The V end was cut by 5 bases, the J end by 5 bases, with 15 bases between. This CDR3 has 15 residues. CDR1 is SEHNR and CDR2 is FQNEAQ in the germline V gene (reference sequence).

The receptor's source is a woman between 50 and 59 years old who had recovered from COVID-19. Input material: PBMCs or T cells enriched from blood (not recorded which). The V call is TRBV7-9, the J call TRBJ2-2; D perhaps matches TRBD2 (6 bases). CDR3 protein: CASSQTSGGTGELFF. The CDR3 DNA reads TGTGCCAGCAGCCAGACTAGTGGGGGGACCGGGGAGCTGTTTTTT.